This T cell receptor beta chain was sequenced during a study of cytomegalovirus exposure and HLA in healthy donors. Study-wide results and caveats: TCR beta V segments were, for the most part, productive about 87% or about 30% of the time in an earlier analysis. Immune exposure information comprised only CMV serostatus.

The donors comprised healthy bone marrow donors. Researchers ran the PCR with 60 Vbeta and 13 Jbeta primers. Sequenced by immunoSEQ multiplex PCR; TCRdb stores in-frame clones only, minus some. The sample records under 200,000 clones, under 90% being singletons. In germline, CDR1 is MGHRA, CDR2 YSYEKL. Between the trimmed V and J ends, which lost 1 base and 3 bases, there was a span of 10 bases. The CDR3 extends over 15 amino acids. This clone has a handful of counts. The antigen remains undetermined. V gene TRBV4-1 combines with J gene TRBJ2-4; D is possibly TRBD2 (5 bases). Source material: PBMCs. The origin of this receptor is a young man in good health and CMV-seronegative. The CDR3 protein is CASSQVMGVKNIQYF. As DNA, the CDR3 is TGCGCCAGCAGCCAAGTGATGGGAGTCAAAAACATTCAGTACTTC.